The rows below give T cell receptor beta chains drawn from one sample of a study of blood T cell repertoires in COVID-19. Method: immunoSEQ multiplex PCR; TCRdb's copy keeps in-frame clones and lacks some. The data contain 430,000 or so clones, about 88% of them singletons. Specimen: PBMCs or T cells enriched from blood (not recorded which). All receptors derive from a woman between 18 and 30 years old who had been exposed to COVID-19. The CDR3 runs from the conserved cysteine through the conserved F or W. D genes are given only for firm matches. Size values are once, few and many counts, or a class for expanded clones, and some rows have none.

CDR3 | DNA | size | J | V | D
CASSVFAGTGGVDTQYF | TGTGCCAGCAGTGTATTCGCCGGGACAGGGGGCGTTGATACGCAGTATTTT | - | TRBJ2-3 | TRBV25-1 | TRBD1
CASSKRLAGAYEQYF | TGTGCCAGCAGTAAACGCCTAGCGGGAGCTTACGAGCAGTACTTC | - | TRBJ2-7 | TRBV28 | TRBD2
CASSLDFSDTQYF | TGTGCCAGCAGCTTAGATTTCTCAGATACGCAGTATTTT | - | TRBJ2-3 | TRBV7-2 | -
CASSLEGRRHTEAFF | TGTGCCAGCAGCTTAGAGGGGAGGAGGCACACTGAAGCTTTCTTT | once | TRBJ1-1 | TRBV7-3 | -
CASSPADTQYF | TGCGCCAGCAGTCCAGCAGATACGCAGTATTTT | once | TRBJ2-3 | TRBV10-2 | -
CASTPGTVPYEQYF | TGTGCCAGCACCCCAGGGACAGTGCCCTACGAGCAGTACTTC | - | TRBJ2-7 | TRBV7-2 | TRBD1
CASSQDRTTGAPYGYTF | TGCGCCAGCAGCCAAGATCGGACCACAGGGGCGCCCTATGGCTACACCTTC | once | TRBJ1-2 | TRBV4-3 | TRBD1
CASRQAFYSNQPQHF | TGTGCCAGCAGACAGGCCTTCTATAGCAATCAGCCCCAGCATTTT | once | TRBJ1-5 | TRBV6-5 | -
CASSPPWGGSNQPQHF | TGTGCCAGCTCACCGCCCTGGGGGGGTAGCAATCAGCCCCAGCATTTT | - | TRBJ1-5 | TRBV28 | -
CASNSAGTTYFSGANVLTF | TGTGCCAGCAATTCGGCCGGGACAACCTATTTCTCTGGGGCCAACGTCCTGACTTTC | - | TRBJ2-6 | TRBV28 | -
CASPAASYGYTF | TGTGCCAGCCCCGCAGCGAGCTATGGCTACACCTTC | - | TRBJ1-2 | TRBV21-1 | -
CSASRGTLAFF | TGCAGTGCTAGTAGGGGGACCTTAGCTTTCTTT | - | TRBJ1-1 | TRBV20-1 | -
CASTMYNEQFF | TGTGCCAGCACCATGTACAATGAGCAGTTCTTC | few | TRBJ2-1 | TRBV2 | -
CASRGQGDYEQYF | TGCGCCAGCAGGGGACAGGGGGACTACGAGCAGTACTTC | - | TRBJ2-7 | TRBV5-1 | TRBD1
CASSFEGGTDTQYF | TGTGCCAGCAGCTTCGAAGGGGGCACAGATACGCAGTATTTT | - | TRBJ2-3 | TRBV7-9 | -
CASSFSNRQGATYEQYF | TGTGCCAGCAGTTTTTCCAATCGACAGGGGGCTACCTACGAGCAGTACTTC | - | TRBJ2-7 | TRBV28 | TRBD1
CASSVGASPMNTEAFF | TGTGCCAGCAGCGTAGGGGCCAGCCCCATGAACACTGAAGCTTTCTTT | once | TRBJ1-1 | TRBV9 | -
CASSPRQGVYPSTEAFF | TGCGCCAGCAGCCCAAGACAGGGGGTATACCCGAGCACTGAAGCTTTCTTT | - | TRBJ1-1 | TRBV4-1 | TRBD1
CASSLILRGVTDTQYF | TGCGCCAGCAGCTTGATTCTCCGCGGGGTCACAGATACGCAGTATTTT | - | TRBJ2-3 | TRBV5-1 | -
CSVDRGPQETQYF | TGCAGCGTCGACAGGGGGCCCCAAGAGACCCAGTACTTC | - | TRBJ2-5 | TRBV29-1 | TRBD1
CASSQIQGAVSPLHF | TGTGCCAGCAGTCAGATACAGGGGGCAGTTTCACCCCTCCACTTT | - | TRBJ1-6 | TRBV28 | TRBD1
CASRGRGERNTIYF | TGTGCCAGCAGGGGTAGGGGTGAGAGAAACACCATATATTTT | - | TRBJ1-3 | TRBV28 | -
CASAAGLSPLHF | TGTGCCAGCGCGGCAGGGCTTTCACCCCTCCACTTT | - | TRBJ1-6 | TRBV25-1 | -
CASSEYRGGTDTQYF | TGTGCCAGCAGTGAATACAGGGGAGGCACAGATACGCAGTATTTT | - | TRBJ2-3 | TRBV25-1 | -
CASRNDRGSYNEQFF | TGTGCCAGCAGGAACGACAGGGGCTCCTACAATGAGCAGTTCTTC | few | TRBJ2-1 | TRBV7-2 | TRBD1
CASSPPQGGRASYEQYF | TGTGCCAGCAGCCCTCCCCAGGGAGGGAGAGCTTCCTACGAGCAGTACTTC | - | TRBJ2-7 | TRBV6-2/TRBV6-3 | TRBD2
CASSAMAGGPGEQFF | TGCGCCAGCAGCGCCATGGCGGGGGGGCCCGGTGAGCAGTTCTTC | - | TRBJ2-1 | TRBV5-1 | TRBD2
CASSSTGGRSYEQYF | TGTGCCAGCAGCTCTACGGGAGGGCGTTCCTACGAGCAGTACTTC | once | TRBJ2-7 | TRBV11-2 | TRBD2
CASSPYSATNEKLFF | TGTGCCAGCAGTCCTTACTCTGCAACTAATGAAAAACTGTTTTTT | - | TRBJ1-4 | TRBV27 | -
CASSPRQGVLLAFF | TGTGCCAGCAGTCCCCGACAGGGAGTGTTGTTAGCTTTCTTT | few | TRBJ1-1 | TRBV27 | TRBD1
CASSQSTGTPSYEQYF | TGCGCCAGCAGCCAATCAACCGGGACTCCCTCCTACGAGCAGTACTTC | - | TRBJ2-7 | TRBV4-1 | -
CASSWQANTEAFF | TGTGCCAGCAGTTGGCAGGCGAACACTGAAGCTTTCTTT | once | TRBJ1-1 | TRBV6-5 | -
CASSTTWAGQGQETQYF | TGTGCCAGCAGCACAACTTGGGCAGGACAGGGCCAAGAGACCCAGTACTTC | - | TRBJ2-5 | TRBV7-9 | TRBD1
CASSLGAGTYGYTF | TGTGCCAGCAGCTTAGGCGCAGGGACATATGGCTACACCTTC | once | TRBJ1-2 | TRBV13 | -
CASSSDSGSEQYF | TGTGCCAGCAGCTCAGATTCCGGGTCCGAGCAGTACTTC | once | TRBJ2-7 | TRBV7-3 | -
CASSLMGQSYEQYF | TGCGCCAGCAGCTTGATGGGACAGTCCTACGAGCAGTACTTC | - | TRBJ2-7 | TRBV5-1 | TRBD1
CASSLQGIFTQYF | TGTGCCAGCAGCTTGCAGGGGATCTTTACGCAGTATTTT | - | TRBJ2-3 | TRBV5-6 | -
CASIPSGGMNTGELFF | TGTGCCAGCATCCCCTCGGGGGGGATGAACACCGGGGAGCTGTTTTTT | - | TRBJ2-2 | TRBV27 | TRBD2
CASSEEGVSRAYNEQFF | TGTGCCAGCAGTGAAGAAGGTGTGAGCAGGGCCTACAATGAGCAGTTCTTC | - | TRBJ2-1 | TRBV2 | -
CASSERSVGDTEAFF | TGTGCCAGCAGTGAAAGGTCTGTAGGGGACACTGAAGCTTTCTTT | - | TRBJ1-1 | TRBV6-1 | -